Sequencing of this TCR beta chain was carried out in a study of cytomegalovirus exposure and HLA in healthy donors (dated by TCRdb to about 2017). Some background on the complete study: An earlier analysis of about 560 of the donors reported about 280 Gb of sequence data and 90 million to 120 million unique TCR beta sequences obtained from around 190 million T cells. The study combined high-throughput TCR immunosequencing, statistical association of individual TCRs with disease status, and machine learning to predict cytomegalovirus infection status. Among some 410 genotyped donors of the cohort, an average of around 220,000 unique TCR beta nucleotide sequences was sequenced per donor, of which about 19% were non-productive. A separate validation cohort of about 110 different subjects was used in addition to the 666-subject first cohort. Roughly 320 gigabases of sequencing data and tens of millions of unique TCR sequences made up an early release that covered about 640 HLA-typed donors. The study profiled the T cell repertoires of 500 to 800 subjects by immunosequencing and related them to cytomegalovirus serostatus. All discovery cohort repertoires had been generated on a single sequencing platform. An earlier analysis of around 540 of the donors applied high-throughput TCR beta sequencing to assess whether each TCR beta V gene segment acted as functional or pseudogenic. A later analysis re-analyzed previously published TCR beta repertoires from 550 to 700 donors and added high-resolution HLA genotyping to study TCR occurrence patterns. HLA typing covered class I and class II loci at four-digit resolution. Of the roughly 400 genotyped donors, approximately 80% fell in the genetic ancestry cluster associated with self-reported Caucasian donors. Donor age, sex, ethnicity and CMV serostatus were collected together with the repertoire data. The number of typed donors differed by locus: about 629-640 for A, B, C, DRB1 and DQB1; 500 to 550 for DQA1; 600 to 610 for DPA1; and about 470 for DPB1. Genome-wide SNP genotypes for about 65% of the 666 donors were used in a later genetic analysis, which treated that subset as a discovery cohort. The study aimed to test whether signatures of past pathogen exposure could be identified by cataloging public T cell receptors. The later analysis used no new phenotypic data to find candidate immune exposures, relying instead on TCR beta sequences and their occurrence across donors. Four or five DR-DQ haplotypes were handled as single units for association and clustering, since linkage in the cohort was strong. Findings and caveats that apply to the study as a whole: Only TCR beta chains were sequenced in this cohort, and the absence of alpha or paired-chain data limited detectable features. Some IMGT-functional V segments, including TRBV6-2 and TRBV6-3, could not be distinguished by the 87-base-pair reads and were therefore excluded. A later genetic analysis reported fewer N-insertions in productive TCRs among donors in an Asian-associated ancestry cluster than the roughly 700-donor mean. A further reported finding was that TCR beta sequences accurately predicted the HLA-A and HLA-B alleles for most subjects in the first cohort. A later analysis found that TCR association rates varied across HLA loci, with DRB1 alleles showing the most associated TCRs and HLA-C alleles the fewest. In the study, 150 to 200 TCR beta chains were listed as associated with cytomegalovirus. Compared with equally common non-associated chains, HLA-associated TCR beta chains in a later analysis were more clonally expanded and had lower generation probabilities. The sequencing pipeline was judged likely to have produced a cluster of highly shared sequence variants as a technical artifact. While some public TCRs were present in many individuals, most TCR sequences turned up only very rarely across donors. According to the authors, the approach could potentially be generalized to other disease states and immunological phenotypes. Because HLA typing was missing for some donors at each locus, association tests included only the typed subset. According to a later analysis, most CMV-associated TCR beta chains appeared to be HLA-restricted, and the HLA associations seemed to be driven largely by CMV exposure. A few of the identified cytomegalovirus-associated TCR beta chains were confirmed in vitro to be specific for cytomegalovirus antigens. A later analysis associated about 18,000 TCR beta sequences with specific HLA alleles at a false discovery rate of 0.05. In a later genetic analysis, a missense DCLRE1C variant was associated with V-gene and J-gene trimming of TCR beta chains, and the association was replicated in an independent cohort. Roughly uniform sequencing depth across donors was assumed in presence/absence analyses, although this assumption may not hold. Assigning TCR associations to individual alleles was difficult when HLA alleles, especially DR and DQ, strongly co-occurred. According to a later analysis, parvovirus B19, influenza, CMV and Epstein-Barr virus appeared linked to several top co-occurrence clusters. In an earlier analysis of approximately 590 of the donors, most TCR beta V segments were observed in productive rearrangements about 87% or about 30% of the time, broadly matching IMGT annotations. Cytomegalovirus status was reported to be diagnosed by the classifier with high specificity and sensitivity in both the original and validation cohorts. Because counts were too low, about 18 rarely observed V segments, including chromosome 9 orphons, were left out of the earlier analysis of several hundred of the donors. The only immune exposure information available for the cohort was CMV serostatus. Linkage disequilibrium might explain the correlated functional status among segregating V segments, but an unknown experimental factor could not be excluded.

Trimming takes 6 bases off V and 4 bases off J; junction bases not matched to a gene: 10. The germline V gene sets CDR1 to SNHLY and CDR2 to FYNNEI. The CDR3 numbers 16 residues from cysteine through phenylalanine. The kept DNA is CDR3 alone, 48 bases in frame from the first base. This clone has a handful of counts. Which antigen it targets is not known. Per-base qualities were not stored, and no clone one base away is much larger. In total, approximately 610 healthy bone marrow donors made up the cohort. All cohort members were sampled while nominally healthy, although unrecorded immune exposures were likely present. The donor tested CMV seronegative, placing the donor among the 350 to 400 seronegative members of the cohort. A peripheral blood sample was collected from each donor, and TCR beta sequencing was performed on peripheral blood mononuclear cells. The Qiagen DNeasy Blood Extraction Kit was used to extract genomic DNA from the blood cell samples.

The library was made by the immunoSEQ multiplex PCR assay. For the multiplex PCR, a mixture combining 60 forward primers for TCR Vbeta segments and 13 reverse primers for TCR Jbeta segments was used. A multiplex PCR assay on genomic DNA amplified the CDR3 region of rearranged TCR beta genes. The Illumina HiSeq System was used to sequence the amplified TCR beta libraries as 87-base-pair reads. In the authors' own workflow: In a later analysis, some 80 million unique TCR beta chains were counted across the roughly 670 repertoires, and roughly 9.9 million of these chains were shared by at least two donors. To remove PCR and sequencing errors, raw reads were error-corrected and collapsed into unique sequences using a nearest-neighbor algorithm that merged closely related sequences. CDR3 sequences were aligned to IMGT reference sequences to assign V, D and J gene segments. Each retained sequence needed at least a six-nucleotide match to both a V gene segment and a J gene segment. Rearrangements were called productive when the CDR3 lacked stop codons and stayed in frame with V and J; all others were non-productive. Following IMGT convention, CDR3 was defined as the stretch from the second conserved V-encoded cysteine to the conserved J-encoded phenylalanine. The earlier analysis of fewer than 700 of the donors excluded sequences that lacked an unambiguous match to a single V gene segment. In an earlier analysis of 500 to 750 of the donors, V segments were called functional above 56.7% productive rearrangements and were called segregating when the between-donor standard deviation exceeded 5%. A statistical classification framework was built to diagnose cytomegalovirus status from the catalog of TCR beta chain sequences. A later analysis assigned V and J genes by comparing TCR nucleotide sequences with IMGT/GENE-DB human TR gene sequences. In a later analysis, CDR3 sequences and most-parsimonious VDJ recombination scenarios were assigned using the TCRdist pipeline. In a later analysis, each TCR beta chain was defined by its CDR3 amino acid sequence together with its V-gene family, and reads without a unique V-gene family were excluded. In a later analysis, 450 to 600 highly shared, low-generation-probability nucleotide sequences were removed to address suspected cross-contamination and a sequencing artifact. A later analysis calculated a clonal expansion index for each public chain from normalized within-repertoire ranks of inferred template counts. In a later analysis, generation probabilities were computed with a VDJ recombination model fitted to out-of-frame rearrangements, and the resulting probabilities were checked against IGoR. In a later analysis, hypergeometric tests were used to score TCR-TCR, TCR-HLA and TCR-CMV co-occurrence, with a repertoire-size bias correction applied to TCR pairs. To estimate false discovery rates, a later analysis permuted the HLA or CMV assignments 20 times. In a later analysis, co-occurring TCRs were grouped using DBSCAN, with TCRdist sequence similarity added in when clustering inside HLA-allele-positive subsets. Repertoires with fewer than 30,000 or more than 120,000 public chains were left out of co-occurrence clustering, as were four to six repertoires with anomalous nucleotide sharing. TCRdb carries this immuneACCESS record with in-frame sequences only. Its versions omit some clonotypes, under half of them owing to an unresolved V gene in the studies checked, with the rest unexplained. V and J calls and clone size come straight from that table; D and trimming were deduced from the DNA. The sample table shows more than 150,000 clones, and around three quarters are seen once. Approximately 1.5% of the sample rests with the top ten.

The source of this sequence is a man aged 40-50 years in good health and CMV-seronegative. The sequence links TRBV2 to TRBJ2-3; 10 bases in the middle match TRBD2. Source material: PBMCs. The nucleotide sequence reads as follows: TGTGCCAGCAGGGAACCTAGCGGGAGAGAGTCAGATACGCAGTATTTT. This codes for CASREPSGRESDTQYF.